One and the same sample provided the 25 T cell receptor beta chains below, sequenced in a study of regulatory T cells in long-lasting Graves disease. The time point: newly diagnosed GD, antithyroid drugs for less than 3 months. There was RNA extracted from PBMCs, and the TCR library was made from it. TCR beta libraries were built with iRepertoire HTBI primers and Arm-PCR of CDR3 regions. TCRdb redid the calling of the multiplex PCR reads with MiXCR, one entry per CDR3 protein. The sample contains approximately 400,000 distinct CDR3 sequences, about 15% of which appear only once. These same records also appear under a second study, on T cells in Graves' hyperthyroidism and ophthalmopathy.

The sample in question was peripheral blood mononuclear cells (PBMCs), obtained at new diagnosis, from a patient treated with antithyroid drugs. The receptors originated from a woman aged 40 to 55 with Graves disease.

This clonotype was found many times. This chain links TRBV24-1 with TRBJ1-2, with D perhaps matching TRBD1 (6 bases). This CDR3 has 12 amino acids. Deletions cut 7 bases from V and 8 bases from J, with 13 bases between. Germline CDR1 and CDR2: KGHDR and SFDVKD. The CDR3 DNA is TGTGCCACCAGGAAACAGGGAGGCGGCTACACCTTC. Translating it yields CATRKQGGGYTF.

Ten or more counts support this clonotype. The chain carries TRBV15 and TRBJ2-3, with 10 nucleotides matching TRBD2. The CDR3 length is 15 residues. Trimming took 2 bases from V and 4 from J; bases not matched to a gene: 3. Germline CDR1 and CDR2: LNHNV and YYDKDF (reference sequence). This chain's CDR3 is CATSRLAGEADTQYF. CDR3 coding DNA: TGTGCCACCAGCAGACTAGCGGGAGAGGCAGATACGCAGTATTTT.

The sample holds a few counts of this clonotype. The chain combines TRBV28 with TRBJ2-3; TRBD2 matches 11 bases. The DNA end is more similar to TRBJ2-7, so the J call may be wrong. This CDR3 region has 15 residues. CDR1 and CDR2 (germline): MDHEN, SYDVKM. CDR3 residues: CASRDTSGGTYEQYF. The CDR3 DNA reads as TGTGCCAGCAGGGACACTAGCGGGGGAACCTACGAGCAGTACTTC.

This clonotype has ten or more counts. The J gene is TRBJ2-7, the V gene TRBV7-9, with D perhaps TRBD1 or TRBD2 (5 bases each). This CDR3 region has 16 residues. V was pared by 1 base and J by 3 bases, with 16 bases between. Germline values: CDR1 SEHNR, CDR2 FQNEAQ (reference sequence). CDR3 region: CASSLGGDSVRYEQYF. For the CDR3, the DNA is TGTGCCAGCAGCTTAGGAGGGGATAGCGTGCGCTACGAGCAGTACTTC.

This clonotype was seen at least ten times. The chain recombines TRBV6-5 with TRBJ2-1; D tentatively fits TRBD1 or TRBD2 (5 bases each). V was cut by 2 bases and J by 8 bases, with 16 bases left in between. CDR3 length equals 15 residues. Germline V gene sequence: CDR1 MNHEY, CDR2 SVGAGI. The CDR3 protein is CASSYRTEGYYEQFF. The CDR3 DNA reads as TGTGCCAGCAGTTACCGAACCGAGGGGTATTATGAGCAGTTCTTC.

This clonotype was recorded many times. The chain employs TRBV28 and TRBJ1-5, with D hard to call. The V end lost 3 bases, the J end lost 1 base, and 10 bases lay between the germline ends. The CDR3 is 15 amino acids. Germline-derived CDR1 and CDR2 are MDHEN and SYDVKM. The CDR3 DNA reads as TGTGCCAGCAGTTTGTATCTTAGGAGCAATCAGCCCCAGCATTTT. Translated: CASSLYLRSNQPQHF. Looking up the rest from reference TRBV28 and TRBJ1-5 gives the full variable domain: DVKVTQSSRYLVKRTGEKVFLECVQDMDHENMFWYRQDPGLGLRLIYFSYDVKMKEKGDIPEGYSVSREKKERFSLILESASTNQTSMYLCASSLYLRSNQPQHFGDGTRLSIL.

This clonotype was observed a handful of times. The rearrangement links TRBV6-1 to TRBJ2-7, with D unresolved. CDR1 is MNHNS and CDR2 is SASEGT in the germline V gene. This CDR3 has 13 amino acids. Trimming pared 9 bases from V and 5 bases from J, leaving 17 bases between. CDR3 DNA: TGTGCCAGTTTCCGGCAAGGGAACGACGAGCAGTACTTC. Its translation: CASFRQGNDEQYF.

In its sample, this clonotype was seen many times. V is TRBV19 and J is TRBJ1-6; 7 bases are a match to TRBD1. This CDR3 spans 15 amino acids. V lost 1 base and J lost 8; bases outside the gene matches: 5. Germline values: CDR1 LNHDA, CDR2 SQIVND (reference sequence). Here the CDR3 reads CASSIGRGIDSPLHF. DNA of the CDR3: TGTGCCAGTAGTATAGGCAGGGGGATCGATTCACCCCTCCACTTT.

This clonotype was seen many times. The chain uses TRBV20-1 and TRBJ2-7; 11 positions agree with TRBD2. The J segment lost 4 bases and the V segment lost 1 base, leaving 0 bases of the junction unmatched. Per the germline V gene, CDR1 is DFQATT and CDR2 is SNEGSKA (reference sequence). The CDR3 has 13 residues. CDR3 residues: CSARGTSGYEQYF. The CDR3 bases are TGCAGTGCTAGAGGGACTAGCGGGTACGAGCAGTACTTC.

This clonotype was seen many times. The genes are TRBV30 and TRBJ1-1, with D unclear. Per the germline V gene, CDR1 is GTSNPN and CDR2 is SVGIG (reference sequence). The V gene lost 3 bases and the J gene lost 1 base, with 9 bases spanning the gap. The CDR3 contains 13 residues. The chain's CDR3 is CAWRGPENTEAFF. CDR3 nucleotide sequence: TGTGCCTGGAGAGGCCCAGAGAACACTGAAGCTTTCTTT.

This clonotype was counted at least ten times. The V gene is TRBV18, the J gene TRBJ2-3; D ambiguous. Between the trimmed V and J ends, which lost 2 bases and 1 base, there was a span of 4 bases. The CDR3 runs to 13 residues. Per the germline V gene, CDR1 is KGHSH and CDR2 is LQKENI. The CDR3 DNA sequence: TGTGCCAGCTCACCAGTGGGCACAGATACGCAGTATTTT. Residues: CASSPVGTDTQYF. Together with reference TRBV18 and TRBJ2-3, the CDR3 gives the full variable domain: NAGVMQNPRHLVRRRGQEARLRCSPMKGHSHVYWYRQLPEEGLKFMVYLQKENIIDESGMPKERFSAEFPKEGPSILRIQQVVRGDSAAYFCASSPVGTDTQYFGPGTRLTVL.

The chain is built from TRBV30 and TRBJ2-5; the match to TRBD2 covers 9 bases. The V gene's germline CDR1 is GTSNPN and CDR2 SVGIG (reference sequence). The junction had 3 bases not matched to a gene; V was cut back by 1 base and J by 3 bases. The CDR3 runs to 14 residues. CDR3 DNA: TGTGCCTGGAGTGCCTTAGCGGGAGAAGAGACCCAGTACTTC. It specifies CAWSALAGEETQYF. Using reference TRBV30 and TRBJ2-5 for the parts outside the CDR3, the full variable domain is SQTIHQWPATLVQPVGSPLSLECTVEGTSNPNLYWYRQAAGRGLQLLFYSVGIGQISSEVPQNLSASRPQDRQFILSSKKLLLSDSGFYLCAWSALAGEETQYFGPGTRLLVL.

This clonotype was observed at least ten times. CDR3 region: CASSVYEQYF. The CDR3 bases are TGTGCCAGCAGCGTATACGAGCAGTACTTC. This rearrangement joins TRBV9 to TRBJ2-7; D not certain. CDR1 and CDR2 from the germline V gene are SGDLS and YYNGEE. V lost 1 base and J 4 bases, leaving 0 bases between the germline ends. There are 10 residues in the CDR3.

This clonotype was seen at least ten times. The chain links TRBV11-1 to TRBJ2-2; 7 bases are shared with TRBD2. The V segment lost 4 bases and the J segment 6 bases; nucleotides outside the gene matches: 8. In germline, CDR1 is SGHAT, CDR2 FQDESV (reference sequence). The length of the CDR3 is 15 residues. The CDR3 is CASSSPAGIAGELFF. CDR3 DNA: TGTGCCAGCAGCTCCCCAGCGGGAATTGCCGGGGAGCTGTTTTTT.

The V and J genes are TRBV24-1 and TRBJ2-2; D uncertain. CDR3 length: 14 amino acids. Germline V gene lookup returns CDR1 KGHDR and CDR2 SFDVKD. Trimming stripped 5 bases from V and 3 bases from J, with 9 bases between. This CDR3 reads CATSALADTGELFF. CDR3 nucleotide sequence: TGTGCCACCAGTGCCCTCGCGGACACCGGGGAGCTGTTTTTT.

This clonotype was counted many times. The CDR3 DNA reads TGTGCCTGGATTCGGGAAGCGGGTGAAGCTTTCTTT. It is translated as CAWIREAGEAFF. The gene calls are TRBV30 and TRBJ1-1; no definite D call. Per germline, CDR1 GTSNPN and CDR2 SVGIG (reference sequence). This CDR3 has 12 amino acids. V was trimmed by 4 bases and J by 7 bases, leaving 13 bases between them.

This clonotype was seen repeatedly, ten times or more. The chain has TRBV9 and TRBJ2-5; 8 bases are a match to TRBD2. The V and J ends lost 3 bases and 1 base, in that order; junction bases with no gene match: 2. CDR1 is SGDLS and CDR2 is YYNGEE in the germline V gene. CDR3 length: 14 amino acids. The CDR3 sequence: CASSASGSQETQYF. DNA for the CDR3: TGTGCCAGCAGCGCGAGCGGGAGCCAAGAGACCCAGTACTTC. Supplemented by reference TRBV9 and TRBJ2-5, the full variable domain reads DSGVTQTPKHLITATGQRVTLRCSPRSGDLSVYWYQQSLDQGLQFLIQYYNGEERAKGNILERFSAQQFPDLHSELNLSSLELGDSALYFCASSASGSQETQYFGPGTRLLVL.

The table lists this clonotype with many counts. This sequence joins TRBV20-1 and TRBJ2-3; 11 bases match TRBD2. V trimming: 6 bases; J trimming: 5 bases; junction bases outside the gene matches: 7. Germline CDR1 DFQATT, CDR2 SNEGSKA (reference sequence). This CDR3 spans 14 amino acids. In DNA, the CDR3 is TGCAGTGCGGTTAGCGGGAGGGCCCAAGATACGCAGTATTTT. Protein: CSAVSGRAQDTQYF.

This clonotype was observed at least ten times. This chain joins TRBV12-3 or TRBV12-4 and TRBJ2-1, with D perhaps matching TRBD2 (6 bases). CDR3 length equals 15 residues. V lost 3 bases to trimming and J lost 5 bases, with 14 bases between them. The CDR3 sequence is CASSFPSGYNNEQFF. Written as DNA, the CDR3 is TGTGCCAGCAGTTTTCCCAGCGGGTATAACAATGAGCAGTTCTTC.

This clonotype has a handful of counts. This chain uses TRBV15 with TRBJ2-4; 7 bases are a match to TRBD1. Germline loops: CDR1 LNHNV, CDR2 YYDKDF (reference sequence). The CDR3 covers 17 residues. J gave up 3 bases and V 1 base, and 9 bases lay outside the gene matches. DNA of the CDR3: TGTGCCACCAGCAGAGGAGGACAGGTCAGAAGCAAAAACATTCAGTACTTC. Translation: CATSRGGQVRSKNIQYF.

This clonotype was picked up a small number of times. The chain carries TRBV18 and TRBJ2-1; a weak D match, TRBD2 (5 bases). Trimming pared 0 bases from V and 10 bases from J, leaving 19 bases between. Per germline, CDR1 KGHSH and CDR2 LQKENI. CDR3 length: 16 amino acids. The CDR3, as DNA: TGTGCCAGCTCACCACCCGGGAACACTCAGAATGACGAGCAGTTCTTC. Amino acids: CASSPPGNTQNDEQFF.

For this clonotype: Possible read error: a much larger clone is one base away. The CDR3 does not close with the conserved phenylalanine or tryptophan, likely indicating a read error. V usage is TRBV11-2 and J usage is TRBJ2-7, with a weak D call TRBD2 (6 bases). The CDR3 runs to 14 residues. Germline V CDR1 and CDR2: SGHAT, FQNNGV. V was cut by 2 bases and J by 5 bases, with 13 bases left in between. The CDR3 is CASSLRLAVDEQYL. CDR3 coding DNA: TGTGCCAGCAGCTTAAGGTTAGCGGTAGACGAGCAGTACTTG.

This clonotype was recorded many times. Written as DNA, the CDR3 is TGTGCCAGCAGCTCAGAGGGGGTCCCGCGGTATTTT. Amino acids: CASSSEGVPRYF. This chain uses TRBV11-2 with TRBJ2-3; TRBD1 is a possible D gene (6 bases). The CDR3 runs to 12 residues. Deletions cut 4 bases from V and 14 bases from J, with 16 bases between. Germline V gene data show CDR1 as SGHAT and CDR2 as FQNNGV.

There are many counts of this clonotype. This chain connects TRBV7-2 to TRBJ2-1; 11 bases line up with TRBD2. Germline V gene lookup returns CDR1 SGHTA and CDR2 FQGNSA. The junction had 6 bases not matched to a gene; V was cut back by 6 bases and J by 8 bases. The CDR3 sequence is 14 residues long. Here the CDR3 DNA reads TGTGCCAGCAGAAGACTAGCGGGATCATATGAGCAGTTCTTC. Its protein is CASRRLAGSYEQFF.

Ten or more counts support this clonotype. The rearrangement joins TRBV24-1 to TRBJ2-2; 9 positions agree with TRBD2. With 3 bases clipped from V and 0 bases from J, the junction kept 4 bases outside the gene matches. The length of the CDR3 is 17 residues. Germline-derived CDR1 and CDR2 are KGHDR and SFDVKD. The DNA of the CDR3 is TGTGCCACCAGTGATCCCCGGACTAGCGCGAACACCGGGGAGCTGTTTTTT. The encoded protein is CATSDPRTSANTGELFF.